What follows describes a single T cell receptor (beta chain). Trimming took 5 bases from V and 5 from J, leaving 12 bases between them. The CDR3 length is 13 residues. The germline gives CDR1 SQVTM, CDR2 ANQGSEA. The data stem from a study of shared T cell receptors in the human thymus. This table comes from immunoSEQ multiplex PCR, and its TCRdb copy is limited to in-frame clones, with some not included. Of about 380,000 clones listed, approximately 95% are singletons. The TCR sequence derives from a human donor. Sequenced sample: thymocytes. V usage is TRBV29-1 and J usage is TRBJ1-4; D perhaps matches TRBD1 (5 bases). CDR3 residues: CSVWDGENEKLFF. In nucleotides, the CDR3 is TGCAGCGTTTGGGACGGGGAAAATGAAAAACTGTTTTTT.